The TCR beta chain described here comes from a study of PD-L1 blockade in urothelial cancer. At the level of the study: Atezolizumab at 1,200 mg intravenously every 3 weeks was started by patients in 2014. Among blood samples, the median T cell count was roughly 150,000.

This CDR3 contains 15 residues. The V segment lost 6 bases and the J segment 11 bases; nucleotides outside the gene matches: 15. Germline V gene data show CDR1 as SNHLY and CDR2 as FYNNEI. As concerns this clone: Its specificity is not known.

The authors spiked synthetic TCR analog templates into each PCR. The data were produced by immunoSEQ multiplex PCR, yet TCRdb's version contains in-frame clones alone and is incomplete. Of tens of thousands of clones in the sample, 84% were seen once. The study's findings and limits: Patients with below-median pretreatment blood clonality survived longer.

Time point of the sample: pretreatment peripheral blood. Here the sequenced sample was PBMCs, taken around atezolizumab (anti-PD-L1) treatment. This chain links TRBV2 with TRBJ2-3; TRBD2 matches 9 bases. The sequence came from a man aged 50 to 59 with urothelial cancer. CDR3 nucleotides: TGTGCCAGCAGGAGGGCTAGCGGGGATCCCCGGGGGCAGTATTTT. Protein: CASRRASGDPRGQYF.